This entry concerns a single T cell receptor beta chain. This clone was counted a single time. It lacks a known antigen. No much larger clone is present one base from it, and per-base qualities are unavailable. These data are taken from a study of long-term antiretroviral therapy in people with HIV (dated by TCRdb to 2022 to 2024). Study-level background: The earliest samples were collected approximately a decade before the 2015 WHO recommendation for immediate ART, a period when ART was typically delayed until CD4 counts fell. A total of about 180 cryopreserved PBMC samples were contributed to the cohort by 30 adults with confirmed HIV infection, with samples collected serially over a mean of around 6 years (range 1-12). A retrospective serial study tested whether ART initiation and durable HIV suppression were associated with changes in peripheral blood TRB repertoire composition and diversity. About 35% of the 30 participants with HIV were female. Test extractions of a monoclonal T-cell line alongside some 36 polyclonal samples showed no cross-contamination during QIAcube processing. The investigation overall reported the following: Expanded TRB clones identified before ART initiation dominated the repertoire across all time points, though the dominance fluctuated and decreased in many PLHIV after ART. Limited PBMC availability meant only the TCR beta chain was sequenced, without alpha chain pairing. Because pre-ART samples had limited cell numbers, unsorted PBMC were profiled rather than sorted CD4+ and CD8+ T cells. Starting ART was linked to a significant rise in TRB diversity, yet even after long-term ART the diversity remained significantly lower than in transplant donor controls. The samples were dated from about 2004 to 2017, and the ART regimens that were used may be less effective than current ART regimens. Inferences about post-ART repertoire changes are limited because no data were available on ART adherence, viral resistance or therapy changes. Compared with controls, HIV repertoires had narrower CDR3 length ranges, and the network structure pointed to an antigen-experienced repertoire that shifted only slightly toward naive after ART.

Inclusion was restricted to participants for whom at least one PBMC sample before ART initiation and at least two post-ART samples were available. Every participant with HIV received treatment in the United States of America. Before DNA extraction, cryopreserved samples containing about 0.95-10 million PBMC were thawed and washed. At the time of the earliest PBMC sample for each participant with HIV, ages ranged from about 20 to 54 years. PBMC samples from each participant spanned 1-4 timepoints before ART initiation and 2-8 timepoints after ART initiation, with a median of 7 samples. Serial HIV viral load, CD4+ T-cell count, ART history and demographic data were obtained for every participant. Using a Qiagen kit on a QIAcube, genomic DNA was extracted from unsorted PBMC, with samples processed in batches of 12. CDR1 and CDR2 are drawn from the germline V gene: WSHSY, SAAADI. Deletion took 3 bases off V and 5 bases off J, with a span of 11 bases between the germline ends. Inclusive of the bounding cysteine and phenylalanine, the CDR3 is 14 residues long. Left in the record is the CDR3 DNA by itself, 42 bases read in frame from the first base.

Sequencing of the TRB variable region was done with the immunoSEQ hsTCRB v3.0 assay at survey level resolution. TRB sequencing targeted a depth of 40,000-50,000 T-cell genomes per sample. An Illumina MiSeq with a v3 150-cycle kit was used to sequence the pooled TRB libraries. On the study's bioinformatics: Repertoire analysis was run in R within a reproducible Nextflow workflow that covered QC, data transformation and analysis. LymphoSeq2, an R package for exploring AIRR-Seq data, was used to implement custom analyses. A few samples that yielded fewer than 5000 total TRB sequences were excluded, so that 188 HIV repertoires were analyzed. Of the roughly 180 retained HIV repertoires, under 65 were collected before and around 130 after ART initiation. Repertoires were downsampled to 5000 TRB nucleotide sequences, and summary statistics were averaged over 100 downsampling iterations. The analysis kept only TRB sequences whose CDR3 regions were at least seven amino acids long. Diversity was assessed using a clonality score derived from Shannon entropy and using the Gini coefficient. In repertoire networks, the top 5000 CDR3 amino acid sequences were linked whenever an edit distance of one separated two sequences. For TRB CDR3 amino acid sequences, antigen specificity groups and MHC restriction were predicted with GLIPH2. To flag known associations with CMV, EBV, HIV or tissue antigens, CDR3 amino acid sequences were compared against VDJdb and McPAS-TCR. Pre-ART, post-ART and control groups were compared with Wilcoxon signed-rank tests and Holm-Bonferroni correction. TCRdb carries this immuneACCESS record with in-frame sequences only. Its versions omit some clonotypes, under half of them owing to an unresolved V gene in the studies checked, with the rest unexplained. The V and J calls and clone size come from that table; D and trimming were worked out from the DNA. For this sample there are about 21,000 clones; about four fifths appear just once. 5% to 7% of the sample goes to the ten largest clones.

This receptor was taken from a young woman with HIV. The source material was unsorted PBMCs, sampled 0.2 years after starting antiretroviral therapy. The rearrangement combines TRBV10-2 with TRBJ1-5; TRBD1 is a weak D gene call, 5 bases matching. The encoded CDR3 is CASSDRVGDQPQHF. The DNA sequence is given as TGCGCCAGCAGTGACAGGGTAGGGGATCAGCCCCAGCATTTT.